These T cell receptor beta chains were read from a single sample in a study of OX40 agonist ivuxolimab in advanced cancers. TCRdb's table, derived via immunoSEQ multiplex PCR, lists solely in-frame clones and lacks some. The table lists about 58,000 clones, 75% to 85% of them singletons. The specimen was CD4+ or CD8+ T cells sorted from blood, collected in a trial of the OX40 agonist ivuxolimab. These receptors all come from an adult with an advanced solid tumor such as melanoma, head and neck, liver or kidney cancer. Each CDR3 is given with its conserved first and last residue. Clone sizes are given selectively: once, few, many, or a class where the clone is expanded.

clone size: .
V gene: TRBV27
CDR3 protein: CASSFIYGGEQYF

clone size: .
V gene: TRBV2
CDR3 protein: CASRTDRGGEQFF

clone size: .
V gene: TRBV5-1
CDR3 protein: CASSFAGARGGYTF

clone size: .
V gene: TRBV5-1
CDR3 protein: CASSLAGAGAETQYF

clone size: .
V gene: TRBV9
CDR3 protein: CASSVEVSSGNTIYF

clone size: .
V gene: TRBV11-3
CDR3 protein: CASSGEQGFAEAFF

clone size: .
V gene: TRBV19
CDR3 protein: CASSLGTGTDTQYF

clone size: .
V gene: TRBV11-3
CDR3 protein: CASSLYGAEAYEQYF

clone size: .
V gene: TRBV11-2
CDR3 protein: CASSFSTDTDTQYF

clone size: once
V gene: TRBV11-2
CDR3 protein: CASSPGYQETQYF

clone size: .
V gene: TRBV5-4
CDR3 protein: CASREGLAETDTQYF

clone size: .
V gene: TRBV5-1
CDR3 protein: CASSLAQGSGAGELFF

clone size: .
V gene: TRBV6-1
CDR3 protein: CASSERNSPLHF

clone size: few
V gene: TRBV5-1
CDR3 protein: CASSLGGDSNQPQHF

clone size: .
V gene: TRBV7-8
CDR3 protein: CASSTGGEQYF

clone size: .
V gene: TRBV10-3
CDR3 protein: CAITEGTGELFF

clone size: .
V gene: TRBV4-1
CDR3 protein: CASSQGDTQYF

clone size: .
V gene: TRBV5-4
CDR3 protein: CASSLRPVGEKLFF

clone size: .
V gene: TRBV7-9
CDR3 protein: CASSLLLSYKNTGELFF

clone size: .
V gene: TRBV15
CDR3 protein: CATTDTPGEQYF

clone size: once
V gene: TRBV6-1
CDR3 protein: CASSDRSAPTDTQYF